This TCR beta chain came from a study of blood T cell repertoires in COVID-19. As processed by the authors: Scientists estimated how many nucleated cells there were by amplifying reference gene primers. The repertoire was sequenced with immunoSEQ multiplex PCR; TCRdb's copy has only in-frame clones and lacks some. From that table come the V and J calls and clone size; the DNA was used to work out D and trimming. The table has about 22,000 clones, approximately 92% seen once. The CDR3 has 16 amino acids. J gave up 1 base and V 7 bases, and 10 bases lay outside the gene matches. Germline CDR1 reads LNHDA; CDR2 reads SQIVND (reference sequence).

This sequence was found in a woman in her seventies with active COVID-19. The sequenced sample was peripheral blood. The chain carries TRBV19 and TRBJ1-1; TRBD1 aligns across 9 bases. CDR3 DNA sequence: TGTGCCAGTAAAATAGAACAGGGGGCGTGGAACACTGAAGCTTTCTTT. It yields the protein CASKIEQGAWNTEAFF.